The clone carrying this T cell receptor beta chain has more than one count but fewer than ten. These data originate in a study of blood T cell repertoires in COVID-19. Sequencing was performed with immunoSEQ multiplex PCR; in TCRdb, only in-frame clones are kept and a portion is missing. The sample yields 23,000 or so clones, about four fifths seen once. Germline V lookup: CDR1 SEHNR, CDR2 FQNEAQ (reference sequence). The CDR3 extends over 15 amino acids. The V end lost 4 bases, the J end lost 1 base, and 11 bases lay between the germline ends. This chain joins TRBV7-9 and TRBJ1-5, with D tentatively TRBD1 (6 bases). The sample comprised peripheral blood. The TCR was taken from a human donor in a cohort sampled during active COVID-19. The CDR3 DNA follows: TGTGCCAGCAGCTCCAATGACAGGAGCAATCAGCCCCAGCATTTT. This codes for CASSSNDRSNQPQHF.